Listed below are T cell receptor beta chains from one sample, sequenced in a study of blood T cell repertoires in COVID-19. Profiling relied on immunoSEQ multiplex PCR, and the TCRdb table lists in-frame clones only, not all of them. The table has roughly 70,000 clones, approximately 89% seen once. The material sequenced was peripheral blood. The receptors shown here come from a woman aged 65 to 85 with acute or convalescent COVID-19. Both conserved end residues are part of each CDR3. D genes are given only for firm matches. Not all rows give a size; the values are once, few, many and, for expanded clones, a class.

CDR3 protein: CASSQLASNSPLHF; CDR3 DNA: TGTGCCAGCAGCCAATTAGCGAGTAATTCACCCCTCCACTTT; J gene: TRBJ1-6; D gene: NA; V gene: TRBV14; clone size: NA
CDR3 protein: CASSSTYTNTEAFF; CDR3 DNA: TGTGCCAGCAGCTCCACTTATACGAACACTGAAGCTTTCTTT; J gene: TRBJ1-1; D gene: NA; V gene: TRBV7-6; clone size: NA
CDR3 protein: CASSPGTGLYEQYF; CDR3 DNA: TGCGCCAGCAGCCCGGGGACAGGACTCTACGAGCAGTACTTC; J gene: TRBJ2-7; D gene: TRBD1; V gene: TRBV4-3; clone size: NA
CDR3 protein: CSVLQGRGGYSTDTQYF; CDR3 DNA: TGCAGCGTTCTCCAGGGTAGGGGAGGGTATAGCACAGATACGCAGTATTTT; J gene: TRBJ2-3; D gene: TRBD2; V gene: TRBV29-1; clone size: NA
CDR3 protein: CASSLARDFSTDTQYF; CDR3 DNA: TGTGCCAGCAGCTTAGCCAGGGACTTTAGCACAGATACGCAGTATTTT; J gene: TRBJ2-3; D gene: NA; V gene: TRBV11-2; clone size: NA
CDR3 protein: CASKISGSHSYEQYF; CDR3 DNA: TGTGCCAGCAAGATTAGCGGGAGCCATTCCTACGAGCAGTACTTC; J gene: TRBJ2-7; D gene: TRBD2; V gene: TRBV28; clone size: few
CDR3 protein: CASSTLSGGTEAFF; CDR3 DNA: TGTGCCAGCAGCACACTTTCAGGGGGCACTGAAGCTTTCTTT; J gene: TRBJ1-1; D gene: TRBD1; V gene: TRBV3-1/TRBV3-2; clone size: NA
CDR3 protein: CASSYFGPGQGYEQYF; CDR3 DNA: TGTGCCAGCAGTTACTTCGGACCGGGACAGGGCTACGAGCAGTACTTC; J gene: TRBJ2-7; D gene: TRBD1; V gene: TRBV6-5; clone size: NA
CDR3 protein: CASSLIPGSPLGEQYF; CDR3 DNA: TGTGCCAGCAGCTTAATACCGGGGTCCCCCTTGGGGGAGCAGTACTTC; J gene: TRBJ2-7; D gene: NA; V gene: TRBV11-2; clone size: NA
CDR3 protein: CASSQTGFALHF; CDR3 DNA: TGTGCCAGCAGCCAAACAGGGTTCGCCCTCCACTTT; J gene: TRBJ1-6; D gene: NA; V gene: TRBV2; clone size: NA
CDR3 protein: CASTPGQGSGNTIYF; CDR3 DNA: TGCGCCAGTACCCCCGGGCAGGGGTCTGGAAACACCATATATTTT; J gene: TRBJ1-3; D gene: NA; V gene: TRBV5-1; clone size: NA
CDR3 protein: CASSQELAGYDLTNTGELFF; CDR3 DNA: TGCGCCAGCAGCCAAGAACTAGCGGGATATGACCTAACGAACACCGGGGAGCTGTTTTTT; J gene: TRBJ2-2; D gene: TRBD2; V gene: TRBV4-3; clone size: NA
CDR3 protein: CASSLSSGSRRSGYTF; CDR3 DNA: TGTGCCAGCAGTTTGTCAAGCGGGTCTCGCAGAAGTGGCTACACCTTC; J gene: TRBJ1-2; D gene: NA; V gene: TRBV28; clone size: once
CDR3 protein: CASSTPDRWNSPLHF; CDR3 DNA: TGTGCCAGCAGTACCCCGGACAGGTGGAATTCACCCCTCCACTTT; J gene: TRBJ1-6; D gene: TRBD1; V gene: TRBV27; clone size: NA
CDR3 protein: CASTSKGQGTGYTF; CDR3 DNA: TGTGCCAGCACCAGCAAGGGACAGGGGACCGGGTACACCTTC; J gene: TRBJ1-2; D gene: TRBD1; V gene: TRBV7-8; clone size: NA
CDR3 protein: CASTGLTGNNSPLHF; CDR3 DNA: TGTGCCAGCACCGGGTTGACAGGAAATAATTCACCCCTCCACTTT; J gene: TRBJ1-6; D gene: NA; V gene: TRBV2; clone size: NA
CDR3 protein: CSVTSGQGGSYEQYF; CDR3 DNA: TGCAGCGTTACCTCGGGACAGGGAGGCTCCTACGAGCAGTACTTC; J gene: TRBJ2-7; D gene: TRBD1; V gene: TRBV29-1; clone size: NA
CDR3 protein: CAWSVRGSKIHF; CDR3 DNA: TGTGCCTGGAGTGTACGAGGAAGCAAAATCCACTTT; J gene: TRBJ1-6; D gene: NA; V gene: TRBV30; clone size: NA
CDR3 protein: CSVEGDGVSGANVLTF; CDR3 DNA: TGCAGCGTTGAAGGTGACGGGGTCTCTGGGGCCAACGTCCTGACTTTC; J gene: TRBJ2-6; D gene: NA; V gene: TRBV29-1; clone size: NA
CDR3 protein: CASSPLDRDPETQYF; CDR3 DNA: TGTGCCAGCAGCCCATTAGACAGGGACCCAGAGACCCAGTACTTC; J gene: TRBJ2-5; D gene: TRBD1; V gene: TRBV11-2; clone size: once
CDR3 protein: CASSQGADRGDGYTF; CDR3 DNA: TGTGCCAGCAGCCAAGGGGCGGACAGGGGGGACGGCTACACCTTC; J gene: TRBJ1-2; D gene: TRBD1; V gene: TRBV4-2; clone size: NA
CDR3 protein: CASRKGAEAFF; CDR3 DNA: TGTGCCAGCAGGAAGGGGGCTGAAGCTTTCTTT; J gene: TRBJ1-1; D gene: NA; V gene: TRBV12-3/TRBV12-4; clone size: NA
CDR3 protein: CASSFIGVNSPLHF; CDR3 DNA: TGTGCCAGCAGTTTCATAGGGGTTAATTCACCCCTCCACTTT; J gene: TRBJ1-6; D gene: NA; V gene: TRBV27; clone size: NA
CDR3 protein: CASSDREYSPLHF; CDR3 DNA: TGTGCCAGTAGCGACAGGGAGTATTCACCCCTCCACTTT; J gene: TRBJ1-6; D gene: TRBD1; V gene: TRBV19; clone size: NA
CDR3 protein: CASSFRDRLATGELFF; CDR3 DNA: TGTGCCAGCAGCTTCCGGGACAGACTCGCCACCGGGGAGCTGTTTTTT; J gene: TRBJ2-2; D gene: TRBD1; V gene: TRBV3-1/TRBV3-2; clone size: NA
CDR3 protein: CASSLYYGYTF; CDR3 DNA: TGTGCCAGCAGTCTTTACTATGGCTACACCTTC; J gene: TRBJ1-2; D gene: NA; V gene: TRBV6-5; clone size: NA
CDR3 protein: CASSTPPQVGGGELFF; CDR3 DNA: TGTGCCAGTAGTACTCCACCCCAGGTGGGGGGTGGGGAGCTGTTTTTT; J gene: TRBJ2-2; D gene: NA; V gene: TRBV19; clone size: NA
CDR3 protein: CASSPPGQGNYGYTF; CDR3 DNA: TGTGCCAGCTCACCACCTGGACAGGGAAACTATGGCTACACCTTC; J gene: TRBJ1-2; D gene: TRBD1; V gene: TRBV18; clone size: NA
CDR3 protein: CASRVRGQDGYTF; CDR3 DNA: TGTGCCAGCAGAGTAAGGGGACAGGATGGCTACACCTTC; J gene: TRBJ1-2; D gene: TRBD1; V gene: TRBV12-3/TRBV12-4; clone size: NA
CDR3 protein: CASNPLTGREFTDTQYF; CDR3 DNA: TGTGCCAGCAACCCCTTGACTGGGCGGGAGTTCACAGATACGCAGTATTTT; J gene: TRBJ2-3; D gene: TRBD2; V gene: TRBV27; clone size: NA
CDR3 protein: CASSQMGNQPQHF; CDR3 DNA: TGTGCCAGCAGCCAGATGGGCAATCAGCCCCAGCATTTT; J gene: TRBJ1-5; D gene: NA; V gene: TRBV7-9; clone size: once
CDR3 protein: CASSLDNFNQPQHF; CDR3 DNA: TGTGCCAGCAGCCTCGACAATTTCAATCAGCCCCAGCATTTT; J gene: TRBJ1-5; D gene: NA; V gene: TRBV3-1/TRBV3-2; clone size: NA
CDR3 protein: CASSQGLTGRLTEAFF; CDR3 DNA: TGCGCCAGCAGCCAAGGACTGACAGGGCGGTTGACTGAAGCTTTCTTT; J gene: TRBJ1-1; D gene: TRBD1; V gene: TRBV4-3; clone size: NA
CDR3 protein: CASSPMRRPREDGYTF; CDR3 DNA: TGTGCCAGCAGCCCAATGAGGAGGCCAAGGGAGGATGGCTACACCTTC; J gene: TRBJ1-2; D gene: NA; V gene: TRBV13; clone size: NA
CDR3 protein: CASSEMVPGQNYGYTF; CDR3 DNA: TGTGCCAGCAGTGAAATGGTTCCGGGACAGAACTATGGCTACACCTTC; J gene: TRBJ1-2; D gene: TRBD1; V gene: TRBV2; clone size: NA
CDR3 protein: CASSYGTGGITGELFF; CDR3 DNA: TGCGCCAGCAGCTACGGGACAGGGGGCATCACCGGGGAGCTGTTTTTT; J gene: TRBJ2-2; D gene: TRBD1; V gene: TRBV5-1; clone size: NA
CDR3 protein: CASSVAGPENNSPLHF; CDR3 DNA: TGCGCCAGCAGCGTAGCCGGCCCCGAGAATAATTCACCCCTCCACTTT; J gene: TRBJ1-6; D gene: NA; V gene: TRBV5-1; clone size: NA
CDR3 protein: CATSSHPYEQYF; CDR3 DNA: TGTGCCACCAGCAGTCATCCCTACGAGCAGTACTTC; J gene: TRBJ2-7; D gene: NA; V gene: TRBV15; clone size: NA
CDR3 protein: CASSVGDRVNTEAFF; CDR3 DNA: TGTGCCAGCAGCGTAGGCGACAGGGTGAACACTGAAGCTTTCTTT; J gene: TRBJ1-1; D gene: TRBD1; V gene: TRBV9; clone size: NA
CDR3 protein: CASSPPDRGGEKLFF; CDR3 DNA: TGTGCCAGCAGTCCCCCGGACAGGGGTGGTGAAAAACTGTTTTTT; J gene: TRBJ1-4; D gene: TRBD1; V gene: TRBV28; clone size: NA
CDR3 protein: CASSTGGVAPNEQFF; CDR3 DNA: TGCGCCAGCAGCACTGGAGGGGTAGCGCCAAATGAGCAGTTCTTC; J gene: TRBJ2-1; D gene: NA; V gene: TRBV5-1; clone size: NA
CDR3 protein: CSATQGLPYTF; CDR3 DNA: TGCAGTGCTACGCAGGGATTACCCTACACCTTC; J gene: TRBJ1-2; D gene: NA; V gene: TRBV20-1; clone size: NA
CDR3 protein: CASSVEGRGSEKLFF; CDR3 DNA: TGTGCCAGCAGCGTAGAGGGCAGGGGGAGCGAAAAACTGTTTTTT; J gene: TRBJ1-4; D gene: TRBD1; V gene: TRBV9; clone size: NA
CDR3 protein: CASSNRDRVGTGELFF; CDR3 DNA: TGTGCCAGCAGCAACCGGGACAGGGTTGGCACCGGGGAGCTGTTTTTT; J gene: TRBJ2-2; D gene: TRBD1; V gene: TRBV7-8; clone size: NA
CDR3 protein: CASSIYRTSAYEQYF; CDR3 DNA: TGTGCCAGTAGTATATATCGGACTAGCGCCTACGAGCAGTACTTC; J gene: TRBJ2-7; D gene: TRBD2; V gene: TRBV19; clone size: NA
CDR3 protein: CASRYAGGGTDTQYF; CDR3 DNA: TGTGCCAGCAGGTACGCGGGAGGAGGAACAGATACGCAGTATTTT; J gene: TRBJ2-3; D gene: TRBD2; V gene: TRBV6-2/TRBV6-3; clone size: NA
CDR3 protein: CASRTLIKDRGRYGYTF; CDR3 DNA: TGTGCCAGCAGGACCCTAATAAAGGACAGAGGAAGATATGGCTACACCTTC; J gene: TRBJ1-2; D gene: NA; V gene: TRBV27; clone size: few
CDR3 protein: CASSEVDWSQHF; CDR3 DNA: TGTGCCAGCAGTGAAGTGGACTGGTCCCAGCATTTT; J gene: TRBJ1-5; D gene: NA; V gene: TRBV6-1; clone size: NA
CDR3 protein: CASSLGTSGTNNEQFF; CDR3 DNA: TGTGCCAGCAGCTTGGGGACTAGCGGGACCAACAATGAGCAGTTCTTC; J gene: TRBJ2-1; D gene: TRBD2; V gene: TRBV5-4; clone size: NA
CDR3 protein: CASSPRRGTEAFF; CDR3 DNA: TGTGCCAGCAGCCCGAGGAGGGGCACTGAAGCTTTCTTT; J gene: TRBJ1-1; D gene: NA; V gene: TRBV7-8; clone size: NA
CDR3 protein: CASSHGVLAKNIQYF; CDR3 DNA: TGTGCCAGCTCTCACGGAGTACTAGCCAAAAACATTCAGTACTTC; J gene: TRBJ2-4; D gene: NA; V gene: TRBV6-6; clone size: NA
CDR3 protein: CATSRGGSEYGYTF; CDR3 DNA: TGTGCCACCAGCAGAGGAGGGTCCGAATATGGCTACACCTTC; J gene: TRBJ1-2; D gene: NA; V gene: TRBV15; clone size: NA